The sequence of this T cell receptor beta chain was determined in a study of T-cell reconstitution after alpha-beta-depleted transplantation in children. General study findings and limits: Some patients owed their high day-60 TCRbeta diversity to surviving recipient T cells and thymic progenitors. T-cell counts and diversity at one year post-transplant came mainly from newly produced T cells. By about two months after transplant, alpha-beta T cells reportedly arose from several hundred graft clones that had expanded.

CDR1 is SGHRS, CDR2 YFSETQ, per germline. The V and J ends lost 0 bases and 6 bases, in that order; junction bases with no gene match: 4. The CDR3 is made up of 15 amino acids. About this clonotype: Its antigen is currently unknown.

Unique molecular identifiers were used to barcode this TCRbeta library. MiXCR was run by TCRdb on the PCR reads, yielding one entry per CDR3 protein. The repertoire holds about 98,000 distinct CDR3 sequences, with approximately 6% as singletons. The sequence came from a female patient aged 2-15 years who had a stem cell transplant for Fanconi anemia, so the T cells may come from the graft donor. The chain joins TRBV5-1 to TRBJ2-1; 9 nucleotides match TRBD2. The source material was PBMCs, mostly from graft donor cells, sampled 60 days after TCRalphabeta/CD19-depleted stem cell transplant. The CDR3 DNA sequence: TGCGCCAGCAGCTTGGTAGCGGGGGCTTCCAATGAGCAGTTCTTC. It translates to CASSLVAGASNEQFF.